These 18 T cell receptor beta chains came from one sample sequenced in a study of regulatory T cells in long-lasting Graves disease. Construction of the TCR beta libraries employed iRepertoire HTBI primers in conjunction with Arm-PCR of CDR3 regions. TCRdb re-derived calls from the multiplex PCR reads in MiXCR, one entry per CDR3 protein. The sample consists of about 420,000 distinct CDR3 sequences, approximately 16% of them appearing once. The time point here: newly diagnosed GD, antithyroid drugs for less than 3 months. The authors made the TCR library using RNA they extracted from PBMCs. The data were also submitted as part of a second study, on T cells in Graves' hyperthyroidism and ophthalmopathy.

Sample: peripheral blood mononuclear cells (PBMCs), taken at new diagnosis, from a patient treated with antithyroid drugs. The receptor set was obtained from a woman younger than 35 with Graves disease.

In its sample, this clonotype was seen a few times. The J gene is TRBJ2-1, the V gene TRBV7-3, with D perhaps matching TRBD2 (6 bases). Germline V gives CDR1 SGHTA, CDR2 FQGTGA. The length of the CDR3 is 14 residues. Trimming took off 4 bases at V and 6 bases at J, with 13 bases between the two ends. CDR3 region: CASSSSGRGNEQFF. The CDR3 DNA is TGTGCCAGCAGCTCCTCCGGGAGAGGCAATGAGCAGTTCTTC.

This clonotype has ten or more counts. The rearrangement uses TRBV12-3 or TRBV12-4 and TRBJ2-1; D assignment may be TRBD1 or TRBD2 (8 bases each). Trimming cost V 3 bases and J 5 bases, with 14 bases left between them. The CDR3 consists of 15 residues. The CDR3 reads CASSFSGTGHNEQFF. CDR3 in DNA: TGTGCCAGCAGTTTTAGCGGGACAGGTCACAATGAGCAGTTCTTC.

Many counts were recorded for this clonotype. The rearrangement joins TRBV11-2 to TRBJ2-3, with 8 nucleotides matching TRBD1. The CDR3 spans 13 residues. CDR1 is SGHAT, CDR2 FQNNGV, per germline. Trimming removed 4 bases from V and 4 bases from J; junction bases left unmatched: 1. This chain's CDR3 is CASSSDRADTQYF. Written as DNA, the CDR3 is TGTGCCAGCAGCTCGGACAGGGCAGATACGCAGTATTTT.

This chain joins TRBV6-4 and TRBJ1-2; 8 bases line up with TRBD1. The CDR3 spans 14 residues. Trimming cost V 4 bases and J 3 bases; bases outside gene matches: 4. Germline V gene lookup returns CDR1 MRHNA and CDR2 SNTAGT. In DNA form, the CDR3 reads TGTGCCAGCAGTGCCACGACAGGGGACTATGGCTACACCTTC. Translating it yields CASSATTGDYGYTF.

This chain uses TRBV11-2 with TRBJ1-3; no reliable D call. The CDR3 is made up of 16 amino acids. CDR1 SGHAT and CDR2 FQNNGV come from the germline V gene. Trimming took 5 bases from V and 0 from J, leaving 14 bases between them. The CDR3, as DNA: TGTGCCAGCAGCCCCCGGCCGGGATTCTCTGGAAACACCATATATTTT. This codes for CASSPRPGFSGNTIYF.

V and J are TRBV5-6 and TRBJ1-1; D not certain. The V gene's germline CDR1 is SGHDT and CDR2 YYEEEE. The V gene lost 2 bases and the J gene lost 3 bases, with 5 bases spanning the gap. This CDR3 has 12 residues. CDR3 nucleotide sequence: TGTGCCAGCAGCTTTAAGTACACTGAAGCTTTCTTT. Residues: CASSFKYTEAFF. Full variable domain (missing parts from reference TRBV5-6 and TRBJ1-1): DAGVTQSPTHLIKTRGQQVTLRCSPKSGHDTVSWYQQALGQGPQFIFQYYEEEERQRGNFPDRFSGHQFPNYSSELNVNALLLGDSALYLCASSFKYTEAFFGQGTRLTVV.

This clonotype has ten or more counts. DNA of the CDR3: TGTGCCAGCAGCCAAGGGTTAGCGGGGAACTACGAGCAGTACTTC. Its protein is CASSQGLAGNYEQYF. The V and J genes are TRBV3-1 and TRBJ2-7; TRBD2 aligns across 8 bases. The CDR3 spans 15 residues. The germline V gene encodes CDR1 LGHDT and CDR2 YNNKEL (reference sequence). The J segment lost 3 bases and the V segment lost 1 base, leaving 5 bases of the junction unmatched.

This sequence joins TRBV11-2 and TRBJ1-5; 7 bases fit TRBD1. The germline V gene encodes CDR1 SGHAT and CDR2 FQNNGV. V dropped 4 bases and J dropped 9; count of bases not matched to a gene: 6. There are 13 residues in the CDR3. The CDR3 sequence is CASSWDRLSPQHF. CDR3 nucleotides: TGTGCCAGCAGCTGGGACAGATTATCGCCCCAGCATTTT.

This clonotype has more than one count but fewer than ten. The V gene is TRBV7-3, the J gene TRBJ2-7; TRBD2 might be the D (6 bases). This CDR3 has 15 residues. V lost 5 bases to trimming and J lost 3 bases, with 17 bases between them. Germline lookup yields CDR1 SGHTA and CDR2 FQGTGA. This CDR3 reads CASSKGGAPFYEQYF. In DNA, the CDR3 is TGTGCCAGCAGCAAAGGCGGGGCGCCGTTCTACGAGCAGTACTTC.

This clonotype was detected ten times or more. This chain links TRBV7-9 with TRBJ2-1; a possible D gene is TRBD2 (5 bases). The V and J ends lost 3 bases and 5 bases respectively, with 20 bases between them. Per the germline V gene, CDR1 is SEHNR and CDR2 is FQNEAQ (reference sequence). This CDR3 spans 17 amino acids. The CDR3 nucleotides are TGTGCCAGCAGCTTTCCCTTGGAGGAGTCCCCCCACAATGAGCAGTTCTTC. Residues: CASSFPLEESPHNEQFF.

In this sample, this clonotype turned up many times. This chain's CDR3 is CASSLGPRGALGRNTEAFF. CDR3 sequence (DNA): TGCGCCAGCAGCTTGGGCCCCCGGGGGGCGTTGGGAAGGAACACTGAAGCTTTCTTT. The J gene is TRBJ1-1, the V gene TRBV5-1; D possibly corresponds to TRBD1 (6 bases). The CDR3 covers 19 residues. Germline CDR1 SGHRS, CDR2 YFSETQ. Trimming shortened V by 0 bases and J by 1 base, and 22 bases separated the two germline ends.

The chain recombines TRBV6-1 with TRBJ1-1; unclear D gene. CDR1 and CDR2 from the germline V gene are MNHNS and SASEGT. The length of the CDR3 is 15 residues. The V and J ends lost 7 bases and 2 bases respectively, with 17 bases between them. The DNA of the CDR3 is TGTGCCAGCATAGGACGTGGCGGTTCTAACACTGAAGCTTTCTTT. Translation gives CASIGRGGSNTEAFF.

This clonotype appeared many times. This chain joins TRBV28 and TRBJ2-3; 16 bases match TRBD2. The CDR3 length is 21 residues. Losses at the gene ends were 4 bases for V and 4 bases for J; bases not matched to a gene: 17. Germline CDR1 and CDR2: MDHEN and SYDVKM. In DNA form, the CDR3 reads TGTGCCAGCAGTTATTCGGGACTAGCGGGAGGGCCCCTAGGATCCCCAGATACGCAGTATTTT. Its translation is CASSYSGLAGGPLGSPDTQYF.

This clonotype was observed a few times. The chain is built from TRBV27 and TRBJ2-1, with 13 bases that match TRBD2. Germline V gene lookup returns CDR1 MNHEY and CDR2 SMNVEV (reference sequence). The junction had 9 bases not matched to a gene; V was cut back by 6 bases and J by 4 bases. The CDR3 extends over 17 amino acids. In nucleotides, the CDR3 is TGTGCCAGCAGCCGGCCGGGGACTAGCGGGGCTTACAATGAGCAGTTCTTC. Its protein is CASSRPGTSGAYNEQFF.

This chain joins TRBV7-8 and TRBJ1-5; weak D call: TRBD1 (5 bases). CDR1 is SGHVS, CDR2 FQNEAQ, per germline. Trimming stripped 5 bases from V and 1 base from J, with 21 bases between. The CDR3 is 18 residues long. Here the CDR3 reads CASSAGTSGGRSNQPQHF. The CDR3, as DNA: TGTGCCAGCAGCGCCGGGACGAGTGGTGGGAGAAGCAATCAGCCCCAGCATTTT.

Only one count was recorded for this clonotype. One end of the junction fails to match germline, which may point to a read error. V gene TRBV2 combines with J gene TRBJ1-2; the D gene is possibly TRBD1 (5 bases). The CDR3 loop spans 13 amino acids. From germline, CDR1 is SNHLY and CDR2 FYNNEI. The CDR3 sequence: CAGSDSPAGGYTF. CDR3 nucleotide sequence: TGTGCCGGCAGTGACAGCCCAGCGGGGGGCTACACCTTC.

This clonotype showed up many times. The chain combines TRBV13 with TRBJ2-7; D remains ambiguous. Germline V gene lookup returns CDR1 PRHDT and CDR2 FYEKMQ (reference sequence). The CDR3 loop spans 12 amino acids. V was shortened by 5 bases and J by 6 bases, with 11 bases between the two germline ends. The DNA for the CDR3 is TGTGCCAGCAGCCCCTATCGTTCCGAGCAGTACTTC. Amino acid sequence: CASSPYRSEQYF. The full variable domain, in which reference TRBV13 and TRBJ2-7 provide the parts outside the CDR3, is AAGVIQSPRHLIKEKRETATLKCYPIPRHDTVYWYQQGPGQDPQFLISFYEKMQSDKGSIPDRFSAQQFSDYHSELNMSSLELGDSALYFCASSPYRSEQYFGPGTRLTVT.

This chain uses TRBV27 with TRBJ2-7; the D is unclear. V was shortened by 0 bases and J by 3 bases, with 12 bases between the two germline ends. This CDR3 has 15 amino acids. Germline V gene lookup returns CDR1 MNHEY and CDR2 SMNVEV (reference sequence). CDR3 sequence: CASSLSITPIYEQYF. CDR3 coding DNA: TGTGCCAGCAGTTTATCGATAACACCGATCTACGAGCAGTACTTC.